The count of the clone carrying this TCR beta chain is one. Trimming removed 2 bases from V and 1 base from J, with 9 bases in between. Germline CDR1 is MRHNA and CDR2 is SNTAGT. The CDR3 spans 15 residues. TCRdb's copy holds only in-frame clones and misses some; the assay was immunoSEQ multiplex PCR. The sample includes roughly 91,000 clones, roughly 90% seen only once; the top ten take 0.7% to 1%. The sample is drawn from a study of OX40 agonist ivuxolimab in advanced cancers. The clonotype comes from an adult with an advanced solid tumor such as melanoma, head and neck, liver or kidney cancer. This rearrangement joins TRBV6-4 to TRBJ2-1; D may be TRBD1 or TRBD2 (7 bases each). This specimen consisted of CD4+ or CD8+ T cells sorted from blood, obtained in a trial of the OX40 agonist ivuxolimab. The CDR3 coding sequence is TGTGCCAGCAGTGACCAGGGGGGGTCCTACAATGAGCAGTTCTTC. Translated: CASSDQGGSYNEQFF.